This T cell receptor beta chain was identified during a study of OX40 agonist ivuxolimab in advanced cancers. Germline CDR1 reads SGHNT; CDR2 reads YENEEA. This CDR3 region has 12 residues. Trimming took 5 bases from V and 7 from J, leaving 11 bases between them. Only in-frame clones appear in the TCRdb table, and some are missing; sequencing was by immunoSEQ multiplex PCR. The sample has under 100,000 clones, 70% to 90% seen once. The sequence came from an adult with an advanced solid tumor such as melanoma, head and neck, liver or kidney cancer. The sample here was CD4+ or CD8+ T cells sorted from blood, taken in a trial of the OX40 agonist ivuxolimab. The V and J genes are TRBV11-3 and TRBJ1-1, with D perhaps TRBD1 (6 bases). Here the CDR3 DNA reads TGTGCCAGCAGCCGGGACATCCTTGAAGCTTTCTTT. This codes for CASSRDILEAFF.